One sample yielded the 5 T cell receptor beta chains listed below, sequenced in a study of Ad26.COV2.S vaccination and SARS-CoV-2 variants. Clones were read by immunoSEQ multiplex PCR, and TCRdb kept only the in-frame ones, dropping some. The sample holds roughly 700,000 clones, roughly 90% seen once. The treatment: some 19 received Ad26.COV2.S at low or high dose, single or two shots; a few received placebo; per-sample allocation not given. Collection of samples fell on day 63 after the first vaccine or placebo injection. This sample comprised peripheral blood, obtained in a trial of Ad26.COV2.S vaccine versus placebo. The receptors here all came from a person aged 18-60 years who received the Ad26.COV2.S COVID-19 vaccine or a placebo.

V and J are TRBV5-6 and TRBJ1-1; a possible D gene is TRBD1 (6 bases). The ends were cut back, 3 bases at V and 4 bases at J, with 16 bases in the middle. The CDR3 consists of 15 residues. Germline V gene lookup returns CDR1 SGHDT and CDR2 YYEEEE. The CDR3 bases are TGTGCCAGCAGCTGGGGACATTCCATCGGCACTGAAGCTTTCTTT. This codes for CASSWGHSIGTEAFF.

This clone was seen once. The chain combines TRBV19 with TRBJ2-7; D uncertain. This CDR3 contains 12 residues. Trimming left V 10 bases short and J 0 bases short, with 10 bases between. Germline V gene lookup returns CDR1 LNHDA and CDR2 SQIVND (reference sequence). The CDR3: CATRGTSYEQYF. The CDR3 nucleotides read TGTGCCACTAGAGGAACCTCCTACGAGCAGTACTTC.

In regard to this clone: Other DNA sequences in this sample translate to the same CDR3. The chain employs TRBV6-5 and TRBJ1-1; 7 bases are shared with TRBD1. This CDR3 has 14 residues. The trim removed 2 bases at V and 2 bases at J, leaving 2 bases unmatched. CDR1 and CDR2 from the germline V gene are MNHEY and SVGAGI. The CDR3 DNA reads TGTGCCAGCAGTTACAGGGACAGAAACACTGAAGCTTTCTTT. Translation gives CASSYRDRNTEAFF.

This CDR3 reads CASSDPSGRARETQYF. CDR3 nucleotides: TGTGCCAGCAGTGATCCTAGCGGGAGGGCTCGTGAGACCCAGTACTTC. V is TRBV6-4 and J is TRBJ2-5, with TRBD2 matching over 12 bases. Germline V gene lookup returns CDR1 MRHNA and CDR2 SNTAGT. This CDR3 contains 16 residues. V lost 3 bases, J lost 5 bases, and 7 bases stayed unmatched.

The chain uses TRBV3-1 (or the pseudogene TRBV3-2) and TRBJ1-2, with D possibly TRBD1 on 6 matching bases. The CDR3 spans 18 residues. Germline CDR1 LGHDT, CDR2 YNNKEL (reference sequence). Trimming shortened V by 0 bases and J by 3 bases, and 20 bases separated the two germline ends. The CDR3 DNA reads as TGTGCCAGCAGCCAAGATTCGTCCCAGGGGAGGCCTGACTATGGCTACACCTTC. Protein sequence: CASSQDSSQGRPDYGYTF.